This T cell receptor beta chain was obtained from a study of blood T cell repertoires in COVID-19 (dated by TCRdb to 2018 to 2021). For the wider study: Collaborator samples came from the United States, Italy and Spain and covered acute and convalescent phases of COVID-19. Deeply sampled blood TCRbeta repertoires from subjects exposed to, actively infected with, or recovered from COVID-19 were included in the dataset. Sample metadata almost always included a de-identified subject ID, COVID-19 status, age in years and sex. The material from the prospective study consisted of cDNA or gDNA derived from T cells, B-cell-depleted T cells, or PBMCs. Where available, HLA class I and class II types were taken from metadata supplied by the sample provider and were not determined by assay-based typing. The samples were drawn from the first 160 participants of the ongoing ImmuneRACE study and from 1,254 subjects provided by 6 global collaborators. A freely available public database, intended as a resource for researchers studying the immune response to SARS-CoV-2, is where the repertoires were released.

Participants in the prospective study were aged about 18 to 95 years, lived in about two dozen United States geographic areas, and enrolled through a virtual design. Cohort assignment in the prospective study relied on participant-reported clinical history from a screening survey and a study questionnaire. In the prospective study, mobile phlebotomists collected whole blood, serum and a nasopharyngeal or oropharyngeal swab from each participant. Additional blood draws and questionnaires over a 2-month period could optionally be provided by prospective study participants. Prospective study blood samples were shipped either frozen or at room temperature before DNA extraction. Including cysteine and phenylalanine, the CDR3 has 14 amino acids. Only the CDR3 portion is preserved as DNA: 42 bases, with reading frame beginning at the first base. The junction carries 5 bases between V and J, which are trimmed by 0 bases and 2 bases respectively. The CDR1 and CDR2 encoded by the germline V gene (reference sequence) are SEHNR and FQNEAQ.

TCRbeta CDR3 regions were amplified from genomic DNA using the immunoSEQ Assay, a bias-controlled multiplex PCR. As for the original processing: The number of nucleated cells in each sample was estimated from the amplification of reference gene primers within the assay. Sequence reads were collapsed and filtered to measure the absolute abundance of every unique TCRbeta CDR3 rearrangement. For each sample, productive Simpson clonality was calculated by taking the square root of Simpson's diversity index across productive rearrangements. TCRdb took over this immuneACCESS table, retaining in-frame rearrangements with V and J assigned. Such tables are incomplete; in checked studies, under half of the missing clones stem from an unresolved V gene, and the remainder is unexplained. That table gives V, J and clone size, and the DNA gave D and trimming. A total of approximately 270,000 clones appear in this sample, 90% of them only once. The leading ten clones occupy over 4% of the sample.

General conclusions and limits of the study: The amount of clinical and demographic metadata varied by source and participant and was provided uncurated.

Comment on this clone: Its antigen has not been determined. No per-base quality is available; no much larger clone lies one base away.

The receptor's source is a woman in her thirties with acute COVID-19. The V and J genes are TRBV7-9 and TRBJ1-5; D gene: possibly TRBD1, on 5 matching bases. Sequencing was done on a sample of PBMCs or T cells enriched from blood (not recorded which). CDR3 region: CASSLAGGNQPQHF. The nucleotides read TGTGCCAGCAGCTTAGCAGGGGGCAATCAGCCCCAGCATTTT.